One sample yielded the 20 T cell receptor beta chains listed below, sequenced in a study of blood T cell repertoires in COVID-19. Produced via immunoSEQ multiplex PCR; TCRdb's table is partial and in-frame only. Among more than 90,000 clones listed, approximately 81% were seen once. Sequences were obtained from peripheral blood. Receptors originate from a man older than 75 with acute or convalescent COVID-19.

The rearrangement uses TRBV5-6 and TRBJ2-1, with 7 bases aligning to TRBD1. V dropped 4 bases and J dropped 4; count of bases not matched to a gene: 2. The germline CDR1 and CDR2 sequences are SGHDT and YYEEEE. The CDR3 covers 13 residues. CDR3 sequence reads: CASSETGYNEQFF. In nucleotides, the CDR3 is TGTGCCAGCAGCGAGACAGGGTACAATGAGCAGTTCTTC.

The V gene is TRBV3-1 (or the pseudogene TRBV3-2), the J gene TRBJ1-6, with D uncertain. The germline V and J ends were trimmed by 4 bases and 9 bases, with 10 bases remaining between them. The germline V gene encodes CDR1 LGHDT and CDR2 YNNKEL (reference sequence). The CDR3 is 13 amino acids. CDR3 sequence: CASSPIQASPLHF. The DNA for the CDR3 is TGTGCCAGCAGCCCCATCCAGGCTTCACCCCTCCACTTT.

DNA of the CDR3: TGTGCCAGCAGTCGAGGACAGAGTAGCAATCAGCCCCAGCATTTT. Residues: CASSRGQSSNQPQHF. This sequence joins TRBV6-5 and TRBJ1-5; TRBD1 might be the D (6 bases). Germline lookup yields CDR1 MNHEY and CDR2 SVGAGI. There are 15 residues in the CDR3. V lost 5 bases to trimming and J lost 0 bases, with 11 bases between them.

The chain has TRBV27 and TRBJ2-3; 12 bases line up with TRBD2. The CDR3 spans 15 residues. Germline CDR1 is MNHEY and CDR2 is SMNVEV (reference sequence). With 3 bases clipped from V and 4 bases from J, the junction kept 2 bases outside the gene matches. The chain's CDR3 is CASSFLAGGADTQYF. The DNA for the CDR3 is TGTGCCAGCAGTTTCCTAGCGGGAGGGGCAGATACGCAGTATTTT.

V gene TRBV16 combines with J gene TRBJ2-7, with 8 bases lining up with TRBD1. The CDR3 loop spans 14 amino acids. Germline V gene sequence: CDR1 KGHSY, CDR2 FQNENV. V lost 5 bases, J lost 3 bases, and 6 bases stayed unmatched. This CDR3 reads CASSYRTGNYEQYF. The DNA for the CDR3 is TGTGCCAGCAGCTACCGGACAGGGAACTACGAGCAGTACTTC.

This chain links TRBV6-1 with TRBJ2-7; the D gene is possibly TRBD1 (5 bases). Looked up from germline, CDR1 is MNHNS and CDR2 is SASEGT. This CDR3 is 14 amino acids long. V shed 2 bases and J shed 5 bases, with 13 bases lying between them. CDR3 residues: CASSEQGYRDEQYF. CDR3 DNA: TGTGCCAGCAGTGAACAGGGTTATCGGGACGAGCAGTACTTC.

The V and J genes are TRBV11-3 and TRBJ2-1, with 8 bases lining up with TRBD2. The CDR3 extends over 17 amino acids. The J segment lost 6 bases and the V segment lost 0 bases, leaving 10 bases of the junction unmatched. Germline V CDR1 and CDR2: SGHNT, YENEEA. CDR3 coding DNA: TGTGCCAGCAGCTTAGATCACGGCGGGAGGCGGGGCAATGAGCAGTTCTTC. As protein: CASSLDHGGRRGNEQFF. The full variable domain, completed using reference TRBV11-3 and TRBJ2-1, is EAGVVQSPRYKIIEKKQPVAFWCNPISGHNTLYWYLQNLGQGPELLIRYENEEAVDDSQLPKDRFSAERLKGVDSTLKIQPAELGDSAVYLCASSLDHGGRRGNEQFFGPGTRLTVL.

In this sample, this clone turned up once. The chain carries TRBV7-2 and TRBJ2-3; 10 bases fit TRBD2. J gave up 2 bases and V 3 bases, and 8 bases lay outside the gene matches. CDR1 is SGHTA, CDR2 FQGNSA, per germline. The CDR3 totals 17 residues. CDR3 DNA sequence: TGTGCCAGCAGCTTCACCCGGACTAGCGGATTCACAGATACGCAGTATTTT. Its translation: CASSFTRTSGFTDTQYF.

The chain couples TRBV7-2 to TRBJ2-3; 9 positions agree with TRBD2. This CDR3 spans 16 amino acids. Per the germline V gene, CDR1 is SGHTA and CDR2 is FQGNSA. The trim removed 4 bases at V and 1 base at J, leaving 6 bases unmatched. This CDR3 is CASSSKREARTDTQYF. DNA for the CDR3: TGTGCCAGCAGCTCTAAGCGGGAGGCTCGCACAGATACGCAGTATTTT.

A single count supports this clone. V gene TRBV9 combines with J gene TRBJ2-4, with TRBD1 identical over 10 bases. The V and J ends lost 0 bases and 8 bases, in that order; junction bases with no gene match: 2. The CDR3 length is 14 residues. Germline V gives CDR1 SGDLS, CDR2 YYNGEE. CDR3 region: CASSVGQGAYIQYF. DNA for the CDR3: TGTGCCAGCAGCGTAGGACAGGGGGCGTACATTCAGTACTTC.

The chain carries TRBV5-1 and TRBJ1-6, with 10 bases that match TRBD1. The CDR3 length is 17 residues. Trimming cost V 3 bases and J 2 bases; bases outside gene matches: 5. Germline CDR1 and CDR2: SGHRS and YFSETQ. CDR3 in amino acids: CASSSTGTGAYNSPLHF. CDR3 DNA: TGCGCCAGCAGCTCGACCGGGACAGGGGCCTATAATTCACCCCTCCACTTT.

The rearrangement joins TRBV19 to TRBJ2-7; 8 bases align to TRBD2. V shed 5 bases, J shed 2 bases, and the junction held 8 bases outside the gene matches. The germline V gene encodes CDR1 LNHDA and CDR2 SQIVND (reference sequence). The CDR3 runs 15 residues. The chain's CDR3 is CASSEAGVSTYEQYF. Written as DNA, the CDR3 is TGTGCCAGTAGTGAAGCGGGAGTTAGTACCTACGAGCAGTACTTC.

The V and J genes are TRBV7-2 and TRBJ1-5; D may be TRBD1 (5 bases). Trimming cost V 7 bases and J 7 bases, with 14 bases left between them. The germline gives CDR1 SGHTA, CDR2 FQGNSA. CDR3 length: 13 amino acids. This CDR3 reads CASTRGGNQPQHF. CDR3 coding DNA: TGTGCCAGCACCCGGGGGGGGAACCAGCCCCAGCATTTT.

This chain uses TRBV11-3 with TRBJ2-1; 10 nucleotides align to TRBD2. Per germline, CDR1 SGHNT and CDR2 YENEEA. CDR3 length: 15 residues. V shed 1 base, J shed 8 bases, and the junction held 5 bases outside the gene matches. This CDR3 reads CASSLGLAGEDEQFF. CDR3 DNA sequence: TGTGCCAGCAGCTTAGGGCTAGCGGGAGAGGATGAGCAGTTCTTC.

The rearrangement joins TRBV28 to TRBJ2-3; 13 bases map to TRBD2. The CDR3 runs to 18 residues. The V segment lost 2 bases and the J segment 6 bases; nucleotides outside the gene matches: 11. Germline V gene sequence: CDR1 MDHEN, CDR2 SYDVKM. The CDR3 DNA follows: TGTGCCAGCAGTTTAAGAGGACTAGCGGGAGTGCCCTCCGATACGCAGTATTTT. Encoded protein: CASSLRGLAGVPSDTQYF. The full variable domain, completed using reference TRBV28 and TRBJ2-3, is DVKVTQSSRYLVKRTGEKVFLECVQDMDHENMFWYRQDPGLGLRLIYFSYDVKMKEKGDIPEGYSVSREKKERFSLILESASTNQTSMYLCASSLRGLAGVPSDTQYFGPGTRLTVL.

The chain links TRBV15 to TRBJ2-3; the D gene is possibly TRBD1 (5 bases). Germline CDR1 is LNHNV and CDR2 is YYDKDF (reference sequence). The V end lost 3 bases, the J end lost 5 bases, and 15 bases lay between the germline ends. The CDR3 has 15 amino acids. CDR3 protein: CATSSQGPSGDTQYF. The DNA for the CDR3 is TGTGCCACCAGCAGCCAGGGTCCCTCGGGAGATACGCAGTATTTT.

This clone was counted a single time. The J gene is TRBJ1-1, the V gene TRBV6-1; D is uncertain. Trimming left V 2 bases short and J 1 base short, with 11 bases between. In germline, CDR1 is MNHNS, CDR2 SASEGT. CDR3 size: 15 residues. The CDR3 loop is CASSELGGTNTEAFF. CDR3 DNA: TGTGCCAGCAGTGAACTAGGAGGCACGAACACTGAAGCTTTCTTT.

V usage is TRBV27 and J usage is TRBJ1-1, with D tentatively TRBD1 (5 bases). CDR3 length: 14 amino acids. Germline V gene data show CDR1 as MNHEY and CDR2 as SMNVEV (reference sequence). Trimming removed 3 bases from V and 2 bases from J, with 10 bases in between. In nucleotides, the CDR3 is TGTGCCAGCAGTTTGTCGGGGGGAAACACTGAAGCTTTCTTT. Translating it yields CASSLSGGNTEAFF.

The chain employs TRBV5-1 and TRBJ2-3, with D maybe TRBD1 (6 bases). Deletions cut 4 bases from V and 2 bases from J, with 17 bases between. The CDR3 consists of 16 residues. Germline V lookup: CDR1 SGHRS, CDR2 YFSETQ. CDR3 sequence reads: CASSSNRVRSTDTQYF. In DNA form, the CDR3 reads TGCGCCAGCAGCAGTAACAGGGTACGGTCCACAGATACGCAGTATTTT.

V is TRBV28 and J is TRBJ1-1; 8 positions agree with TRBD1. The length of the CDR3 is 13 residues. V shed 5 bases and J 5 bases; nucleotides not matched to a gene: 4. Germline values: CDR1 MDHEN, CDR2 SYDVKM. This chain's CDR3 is CASSVDRVTEAFF. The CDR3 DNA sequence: TGTGCCAGCAGTGTGGACAGGGTAACTGAAGCTTTCTTT.